A selection of T cell receptor beta chains follows, all from one sample in a study of blood T cell repertoires in COVID-19. The repertoire was sequenced with immunoSEQ multiplex PCR; TCRdb's copy has only in-frame clones and lacks some. Altogether tens of thousands of clones are present, 80% being singletons, with the ten largest covering about 15%. The sequenced sample consisted of peripheral blood. The origin of the receptors is a woman of 80 years or more with active or convalescent COVID-19. Both conserved end residues are part of each CDR3. D genes are given only for firm matches.

V gene,D gene,J gene,CDR3 DNA,CDR3 protein
TRBV19,.,TRBJ2-5,TGTGCCAGTGGGCGGACTGGAGAGACCCAGTACTTC,CASGRTGETQYF
TRBV10-3,.,TRBJ2-4,TGTGCCATCAGTGATTCCAGCGTTGACAAAAACATTCAGTACTTC,CAISDSSVDKNIQYF
TRBV28,.,TRBJ2-5,TGTGCCAGCAGTCCTAAAGAGACCCAGTACTTC,CASSPKETQYF
TRBV28,TRBD1,TRBJ2-1,TGTGCCAGCAAAGGACAGGGAGCGTCTTACAATGAGCAGTTCTTC,CASKGQGASYNEQFF
TRBV6-6,.,TRBJ1-5,TGTGCCAGCAGTTACTCGGAGTGGCCCCAGCCCCAGCATTTT,CASSYSEWPQPQHF
TRBV4-3,.,TRBJ1-5,TGCGCCAGCAGCCAAGATATTGATCAGCCCCAGCATTTT,CASSQDIDQPQHF
TRBV6-2/TRBV6-3,TRBD1,TRBJ2-7,TGTGCCAGCAGCCGCGGACAGGTCTCCTACGAGCAGTACTTC,CASSRGQVSYEQYF
TRBV19,TRBD1,TRBJ1-5,TGTGCCAGTAACCGACAGGGGGAACGGAATCAGCCCCAGCATTTT,CASNRQGERNQPQHF
TRBV18,.,TRBJ2-7,TGTGCCAGCTCACCAGCAGCCTACGAGCAGTACTTC,CASSPAAYEQYF
TRBV7-2,TRBD1,TRBJ2-1,TGTGCCAGCAGCTCCCAGGGACAGGGGGCGGGGAATGAGCAGTTCTTC,CASSSQGQGAGNEQFF
TRBV7-2,.,TRBJ2-3,TGTGCCAGCAGCAACACTAGAAGTTGGAGGGTGGATACGCAGTATTTT,CASSNTRSWRVDTQYF
TRBV15,.,TRBJ1-4,TGTGCCACCAGCCCCCGGGGAGGAAGGGAAAAACTGTTTTTT,CATSPRGGREKLFF
TRBV7-2,TRBD2,TRBJ2-3,TGTGCCAGCAGCCCGCATGGAAGCGGGAACACAGATACGCAGTATTTT,CASSPHGSGNTDTQYF
TRBV29-1,TRBD1,TRBJ1-2,TGCAGCGTTGAAGGATTAGGACAGGGGGAGGGTGGCTACACCTTC,CSVEGLGQGEGGYTF
TRBV6-2/TRBV6-3,.,TRBJ1-5,TGTGCCAGCAGTGAGGGCTATAGCAATCAGCCCCAGCATTTT,CASSEGYSNQPQHF